This TCR beta chain was captured by sequencing in a study of early T cells in non-severe SARS-CoV-2 infection. A remark on this clonotype: Its antigen is unknown.

Study findings and constraints: In VDJdb matching, anti-spike CD8 responses were favored while private and CD4 specificities went missing.

This CDR3 comprises 15 residues. V was clipped by 5 bases and J by 8 bases; unmatched bases: 12. CDR1 MNHNS and CDR2 SASEGT come from the germline V gene. From the 5' RACE reads, TCRdb called clonotypes with MiXCR, one entry per CDR3 protein. The sample consists of more than 85,000 distinct CDR3 sequences, roughly 12% of them appearing once. The receptor was isolated from an adult who was a healthcare worker with PCR-confirmed SARS-CoV-2 infection or an uninfected control (not recorded which). V usage is TRBV6-1 and J usage is TRBJ2-1, with 7 bases aligning to TRBD2. This material consisted of whole blood, taken at baseline. The CDR3 sequence is CASSTTSVGRDEQFF. The CDR3 DNA reads as TGTGCCAGCAGTACTACTAGCGTCGGCCGTGATGAGCAGTTCTTC.